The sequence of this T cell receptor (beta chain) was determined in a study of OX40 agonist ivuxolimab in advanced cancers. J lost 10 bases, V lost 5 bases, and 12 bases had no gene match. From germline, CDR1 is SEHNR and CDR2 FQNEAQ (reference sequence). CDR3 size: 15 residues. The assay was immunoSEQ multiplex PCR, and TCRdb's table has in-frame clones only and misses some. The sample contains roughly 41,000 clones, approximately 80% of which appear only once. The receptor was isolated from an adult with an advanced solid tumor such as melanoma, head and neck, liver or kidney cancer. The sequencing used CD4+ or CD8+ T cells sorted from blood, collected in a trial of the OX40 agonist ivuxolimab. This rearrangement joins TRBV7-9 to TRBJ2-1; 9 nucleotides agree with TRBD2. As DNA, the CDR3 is TGTGCCAGCAGCATCCGGGTAGCGGGAGTAAGCGAGCAGTTCTTC. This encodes CASSIRVAGVSEQFF. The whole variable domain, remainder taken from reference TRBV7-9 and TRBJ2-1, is DTGVSQNPRHKITKRGQNVTFRCDPISEHNRLYWYRQTLGQGPEFLTYFQNEAQLEKSRLLSDRFSAERPKGSFSTLEIQRTEQGDSAMYLCASSIRVAGVSEQFFGPGTRLTVL.